This T cell receptor (beta chain) was captured by sequencing in a study of identical twins. TCRdb reprocessed the 5' RACE reads via MiXCR and lists one record per CDR3 protein. In the table there are more than 1.5 million distinct CDR3 sequences, 25% to 35% of which are singletons. In germline, CDR1 is SGHDT, CDR2 YYEEEE. This CDR3 is built from 16 residues. Trimming stripped 0 bases from V and 3 bases from J, with 13 bases between. This TCR derives from a newborn girl in good health. The gene calls are TRBV5-6 and TRBJ2-1, with D possibly matching TRBD1 (5 bases). What was sequenced was cord blood. The CDR3 DNA reads TGTGCCAGCAGCTTGGGAGCCAGGGTTTTCTACAATGAGCAGTTCTTC. It specifies CASSLGARVFYNEQFF.